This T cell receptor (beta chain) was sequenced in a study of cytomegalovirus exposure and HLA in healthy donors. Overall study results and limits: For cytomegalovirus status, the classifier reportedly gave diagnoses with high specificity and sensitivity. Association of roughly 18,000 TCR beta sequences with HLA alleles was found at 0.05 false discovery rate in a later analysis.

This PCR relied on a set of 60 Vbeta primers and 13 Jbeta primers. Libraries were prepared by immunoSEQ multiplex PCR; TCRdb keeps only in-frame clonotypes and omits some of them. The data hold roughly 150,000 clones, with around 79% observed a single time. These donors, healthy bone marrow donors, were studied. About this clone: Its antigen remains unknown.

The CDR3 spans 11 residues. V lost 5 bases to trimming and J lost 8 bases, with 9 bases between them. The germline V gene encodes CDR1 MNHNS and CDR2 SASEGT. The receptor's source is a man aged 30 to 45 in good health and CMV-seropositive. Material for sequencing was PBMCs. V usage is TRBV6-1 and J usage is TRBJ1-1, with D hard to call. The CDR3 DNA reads TGTGCCAGCAGTTACGAGCGGGAAGCTTTCTTT. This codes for CASSYEREAFF.